The following is a T cell receptor (beta chain) sequence with its context. As handled by the study authors: Estimation of nucleated cell counts was performed using reference gene primer amplification. Using immunoSEQ multiplex PCR, the repertoire was profiled, and TCRdb retains in-frame clones only, with some absent. That table supplies the V and J calls and clone size; D and trimming were determined from the DNA. The profile shows roughly 190,000 clones, around 89% of them singletons. Those who participated ranged in age from roughly 18 to 100 years and resided in roughly 26 US areas. This specimen comes from a study of blood T cell repertoires in COVID-19. Study details: From T cells, B-cell-depleted T cells, or PBMCs came the material, which was cDNA or gDNA.

The CDR3 loop spans 17 amino acids. Germline lookup yields CDR1 GTSNPN and CDR2 SVGIG (reference sequence). Trimming removed 0 bases from V and 4 bases from J; junction bases left unmatched: 13. What was sequenced was PBMCs or T cells enriched from blood (not recorded which). The receptor's source is a woman between 18 and 29 years old who had recovered from COVID-19. The J gene is TRBJ2-3, the V gene TRBV30; the match to TRBD2 covers 7 bases. The CDR3 nucleotides are TGTGCCTGGAGTGTACCCGAATGGGGGGGAACGGCAGATACGCAGTATTTT. It specifies CAWSVPEWGGTADTQYF. The variable domain in full, completed from reference TRBV30 and TRBJ2-3, reads SQTIHQWPATLVQPVGSPLSLECTVEGTSNPNLYWYRQAAGRGLQLLFYSVGIGQISSEVPQNLSASRPQDRQFILSSKKLLLSDSGFYLCAWSVPEWGGTADTQYFGPGTRLTVL.